The clone carrying this TCR beta chain was counted a few times. The protocol was immunoSEQ multiplex PCR, while the TCRdb copy is restricted to in-frame clones and leaves out a portion. This table has around 150,000 clones, more than 65% appearing once. The sample comes from a study of blood T cell repertoires in COVID-19. Turning to the study itself: There were acute and convalescent COVID-19 samples, and they came from the United States, Italy and Spain.

The sequence was obtained from a man aged 55 to 70 with acute or convalescent COVID-19. The material sequenced was peripheral blood.

In nucleotides, the CDR3 is TGTGCCAGCAGCAGGGAGGAGGGTACTGAAGCTTTCTTT. Translation gives CASSREEGTEAFF. This rearrangement joins TRBV6-4 to TRBJ1-1; possible D gene TRBD1, 5 bases. Germline assignment: CDR1 MRHNA and CDR2 SNTAGT. This CDR3 region has 13 residues. Trimming removed 6 bases at V and 5 bases at J, with 13 bases between.